Listed below are T cell receptor beta chains from one sample, sequenced in a study of shared clonotypes between healthy human individuals. Profiling relied on immunoSEQ multiplex PCR, and the TCRdb table lists in-frame clones only, not all of them. The data contain more than 2 million clones, roughly 94% of them seen just once; the ten biggest clones take up 0.1% to 0.15%. The sequenced sample consisted of naive CD4+ T cells sorted from blood. Receptors originate from a man between 18 and 35 years old in good health. The CDR3 runs from the conserved cysteine through the conserved F or W. The D gene is left open where the match is weak. Clone sizes are given selectively: once, few, many, or a class where the clone is expanded.

V	J	D	size	CDR3	DNA
TRBV6-5	TRBJ1-2	TRBD1	NA	CASSYRGHGYGYTF	TGTGCCAGCAGTTACAGGGGGCACGGCTATGGCTACACCTTC
TRBV5-1	TRBJ2-1	NA	NA	CASSLRGSGSYNEQFF	TGCGCCAGCAGCTTGAGAGGTAGCGGCTCCTACAATGAGCAGTTCTTC
TRBV10-3	TRBJ1-5	TRBD1	NA	CATGTGGSNQPQHF	TGTGCCACCGGGACAGGGGGTAGCAATCAGCCCCAGCATTTT
TRBV4-1	TRBJ2-1	TRBD2	NA	CASSQALPLSGRTYNEQFF	TGCGCCAGCAGCCAAGCCCTACCCCTTAGCGGGAGGACCTACAATGAGCAGTTCTTC
TRBV6-6	TRBJ2-7	TRBD1	NA	CASGDRGIADEQYF	TGTGCCAGCGGGGACAGGGGAATAGCGGACGAGCAGTACTTC
TRBV30	TRBJ2-7	TRBD1	NA	CAWRATVNRGLNEQYF	TGTGCCTGGAGAGCCACCGTGAACAGGGGATTGAACGAGCAGTACTTC
TRBV5-1	TRBJ1-2	NA	NA	CASSPAGYDYGYTF	TGCGCCAGCAGCCCGGCAGGTTATGACTATGGCTACACCTTC
TRBV7-3	TRBJ1-1	NA	NA	CASSSDPNTEAFF	TGTGCCAGCAGCTCGGACCCCAACACTGAAGCTTTCTTT
TRBV27	TRBJ1-1	NA	NA	CASSPRWLPGIEYTEAFF	TGTGCCAGCAGTCCCCGGTGGCTTCCGGGGATAGAGTACACTGAAGCTTTCTTT
TRBV10-3	TRBJ2-3	NA	once	CAIARVQNTDTQYF	TGTGCCATCGCCCGGGTGCAGAACACAGATACGCAGTATTTT
TRBV10-3	TRBJ1-1	NA	once	CAIRMDLNTEAFF	TGTGCCATCAGGATGGACTTGAACACTGAAGCTTTCTTT
TRBV5-1	TRBJ2-1	TRBD1	NA	CASSWDRGTYNEQFF	TGCGCCAGCAGCTGGGACAGGGGGACCTACAATGAGCAGTTCTTC
TRBV27	TRBJ1-1	NA	NA	CASSLGGPGNTEAFF	TGTGCCAGCAGTTTAGGGGGACCCGGAAACACTGAAGCTTTCTTT
TRBV5-1	TRBJ1-1	NA	NA	CASSSGTLNTEAFF	TGCGCCAGCAGCTCCGGGACATTAAACACTGAAGCTTTCTTT
TRBV29-1	TRBJ2-7	TRBD1	once	CSVSRDRGTYEQYF	TGCAGCGTGTCCCGGGACAGGGGGACCTACGAGCAGTACTTC
TRBV9	TRBJ2-2	TRBD2	NA	CASSALAVRGELFF	TGTGCCAGCAGCGCACTAGCGGTTCGCGGGGAGCTGTTTTTT
TRBV5-1	TRBJ1-3	NA	NA	CASSPGGTSSGNTIYF	TGCGCCAGCAGCCCGGGGGGAACCAGCTCTGGAAACACCATATATTTT
TRBV10-3	TRBJ1-6	TRBD1	NA	CAISDLHGTGGSPLHF	TGTGCCATCAGTGACCTTCACGGGACAGGGGGCTCACCCCTCCACTTT
TRBV27	TRBJ1-2	NA	NA	CASSLGGSGYGYTF	TGTGCCAGCAGTTTAGGGGGGTCGGGCTATGGCTACACCTTC
TRBV19	TRBJ1-6	TRBD1	NA	CATARGDKANNSPLHF	TGTGCCACCGCCAGGGGGGACAAGGCGAATAATTCACCCCTCCACTTT
TRBV4-1	TRBJ1-2	NA	once	CASARGENYGYTF	TGCGCCAGCGCGCGAGGGGAAAACTATGGCTACACCTTC
TRBV9	TRBJ1-1	NA	NA	CASSVLRGTNTEAFF	TGTGCCAGCAGCGTACTCCGCGGAACGAACACTGAAGCTTTCTTT
TRBV27	TRBJ2-1	TRBD2	NA	CASSLFRSGRAGDEQFF	TGTGCCAGCAGTCTCTTCCGCAGCGGGAGGGCCGGGGATGAGCAGTTCTTC
TRBV6-1	TRBJ2-7	NA	NA	CASSGQEGPYEQYF	TGTGCCAGCAGTGGGCAGGAGGGCCCCTACGAGCAGTACTTC
TRBV30	TRBJ2-6	NA	NA	CAWSGLSRDTYAGANVLTF	TGTGCCTGGAGTGGGCTTTCCCGGGACACTTATGCTGGGGCCAACGTCCTGACTTTC
TRBV11-3	TRBJ2-3	TRBD2	NA	CASSSRGSGTSTDTQYF	TGTGCCAGCAGCTCCCGAGGTAGCGGGACCAGCACAGATACGCAGTATTTT
TRBV7-2	TRBJ2-5	NA	NA	CASSTQAGFQETQYF	TGTGCCAGCAGCACGCAGGCTGGTTTCCAAGAGACCCAGTACTTC
TRBV28	TRBJ1-2	NA	NA	CASRTVSNYGYTF	TGTGCCAGCAGGACAGTATCTAACTATGGCTACACCTTC
TRBV27	TRBJ1-6	NA	NA	CASSFTGGNSPLHF	TGTGCCAGCTCCTTTACGGGGGGGAATTCACCCCTCCACTTT
TRBV6-5	TRBJ2-3	NA	NA	CASSLRGLTNPDTQYF	TGTGCCAGCAGTTTACGGGGCCTAACCAACCCAGATACGCAGTATTTT
TRBV30	TRBJ2-3	NA	NA	CAWSKLGADTQYF	TGTGCCTGGAGTAAACTTGGGGCAGATACGCAGTATTTT
TRBV10-1	TRBJ1-5	NA	NA	CASSRYADRRNKHF	TGCGCCAGCAGCCGCTATGCAGACAGGCGAAATAAGCATTTT
TRBV19	TRBJ2-2	NA	NA	CASSILAGFTGELFF	TGTGCCAGTAGTATCTTGGCAGGGTTTACCGGGGAGCTGTTTTTT
TRBV1	TRBJ2-1	NA	NA	CTSSPPWGEQFF	TGCACCAGCAGCCCCCCCTGGGGTGAGCAGTTCTTC
TRBV6-5	TRBJ1-1	NA	NA	CASSYSGGPQAEAFF	TGTGCCAGCAGTTACTCAGGGGGACCCCAGGCTGAAGCTTTCTTT
TRBV18	TRBJ1-6	NA	NA	CASSPDRQENNSPLHF	TGTGCCAGCTCCCCCGACAGGCAGGAGAATAATTCACCCCTCCACTTT
TRBV6-4	TRBJ1-2	NA	NA	CASSDGGGYGYTF	TGTGCCAGCAGTGACGGAGGAGGCTATGGCTACACCTTC
TRBV2	TRBJ2-7	TRBD2	NA	CASSEAASGGTKGYF	TGTGCCAGCAGTGAAGCTGCTAGCGGGGGAACCAAGGGGTACTTC
TRBV28	TRBJ2-2	NA	NA	CASSFLNTGELFF	TGTGCCAGCAGTTTCCTTAACACCGGGGAGCTGTTTTTT
TRBV2	TRBJ1-2	NA	NA	CASSEQNGGYTF	TGTGCCAGCAGTGAGCAGAATGGCGGCTACACCTTC
TRBV14	TRBJ1-6	TRBD1	NA	CASSLPGQRDSPLHF	TGTGCCAGCAGCCTACCGGGACAGAGGGATTCACCCCTCCACTTT
TRBV6-5	TRBJ1-2	NA	NA	CASSYRAESYGYTF	TGTGCCAGCAGTTACCGGGCAGAGAGCTATGGCTACACCTTC
TRBV7-6	TRBJ1-1	NA	NA	CASSLAERGWTEAFF	TGTGCCAGCAGCTTAGCTGAGAGGGGTTGGACTGAAGCTTTCTTT
TRBV4-2	TRBJ1-3	NA	once	CASSQEERAGGNTIYF	TGTGCCAGCAGCCAAGAGGAAAGGGCGGGCGGAAACACCATATATTTT
TRBV14	TRBJ2-2	NA	NA	CASSQDQAINTGELFF	TGTGCCAGCAGCCAAGATCAGGCCATAAACACCGGGGAGCTGTTTTTT
TRBV7-8	TRBJ2-1	NA	once	CASSLVWVLGVGMNEQFF	TGTGCCAGCAGCTTAGTTTGGGTCCTGGGGGTGGGAATGAATGAGCAGTTCTTC
TRBV30	TRBJ2-6	NA	NA	CASPRGPGANVLTF	TGTGCCTCGCCTCGCGGGCCCGGGGCCAACGTCCTGACTTTC
TRBV2	TRBJ1-5	NA	NA	CASSERGENQPQHF	TGTGCCAGCAGTGAGCGGGGGGAGAATCAGCCCCAGCATTTT